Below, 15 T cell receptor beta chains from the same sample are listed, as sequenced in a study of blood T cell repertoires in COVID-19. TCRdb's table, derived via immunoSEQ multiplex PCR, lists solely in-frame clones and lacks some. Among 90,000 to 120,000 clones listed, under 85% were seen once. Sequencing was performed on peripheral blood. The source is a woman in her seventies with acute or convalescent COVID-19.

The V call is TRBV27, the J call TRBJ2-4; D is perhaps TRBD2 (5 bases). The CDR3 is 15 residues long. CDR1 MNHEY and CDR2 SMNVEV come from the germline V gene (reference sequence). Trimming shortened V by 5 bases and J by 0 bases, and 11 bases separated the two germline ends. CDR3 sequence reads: CASSQRLVAKNIQYF. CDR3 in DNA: TGTGCCAGCAGTCAGCGGTTGGTAGCCAAAAACATTCAGTACTTC.

In DNA, the CDR3 is TGTGCCAGCAGCTCGGGACTAGCGGGGGTAGGGAAACAGTTCTTC. Its translation: CASSSGLAGVGKQFF. The J gene is TRBJ2-1, the V gene TRBV7-6; 14 bases line up with TRBD2. V lost 4 bases and J lost 13; bases outside the gene matches: 9. CDR1 is SGHVS, CDR2 FNYEAQ, per germline. The CDR3 has 15 amino acids.

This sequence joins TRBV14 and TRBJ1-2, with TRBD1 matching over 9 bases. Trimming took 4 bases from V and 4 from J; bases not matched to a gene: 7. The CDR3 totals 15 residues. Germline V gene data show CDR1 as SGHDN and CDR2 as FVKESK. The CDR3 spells CASSLPGTGLYGYTF. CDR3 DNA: TGTGCCAGCAGCCTACCCGGGACAGGGCTCTATGGCTACACCTTC.

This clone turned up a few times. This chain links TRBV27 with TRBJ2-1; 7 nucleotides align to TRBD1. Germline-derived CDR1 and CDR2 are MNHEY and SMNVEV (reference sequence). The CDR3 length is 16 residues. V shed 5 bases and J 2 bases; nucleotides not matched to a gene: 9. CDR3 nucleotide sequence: TGTGCCAGCAGTACCCGGGACAGCCCTGCCTACAATGAGCAGTTCTTC. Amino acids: CASSTRDSPAYNEQFF.

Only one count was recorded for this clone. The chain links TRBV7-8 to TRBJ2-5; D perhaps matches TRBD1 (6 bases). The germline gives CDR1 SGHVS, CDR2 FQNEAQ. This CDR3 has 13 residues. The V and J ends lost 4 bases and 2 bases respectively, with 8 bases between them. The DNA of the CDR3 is TGTGCCAGCAGCTGGACAGTACAAGAGACCCAGTACTTC. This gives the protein CASSWTVQETQYF.

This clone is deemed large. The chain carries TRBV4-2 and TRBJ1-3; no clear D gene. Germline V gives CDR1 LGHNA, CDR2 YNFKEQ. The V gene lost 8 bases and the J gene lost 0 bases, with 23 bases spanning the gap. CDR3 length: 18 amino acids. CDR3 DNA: TGTGCCAGCGGAGACTTAGGAGACCGCCGTCCCTCTGGAAACACCATATATTTT. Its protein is CASGDLGDRRPSGNTIYF.

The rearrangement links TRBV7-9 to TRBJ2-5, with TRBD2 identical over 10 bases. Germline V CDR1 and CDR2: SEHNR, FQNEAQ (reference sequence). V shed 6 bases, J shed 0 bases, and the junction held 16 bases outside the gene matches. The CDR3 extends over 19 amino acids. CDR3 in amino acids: CASRVRLAGAYTDQETQYF. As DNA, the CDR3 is TGTGCCAGCAGAGTAAGGCTAGCGGGAGCCTATACGGACCAAGAGACCCAGTACTTC.

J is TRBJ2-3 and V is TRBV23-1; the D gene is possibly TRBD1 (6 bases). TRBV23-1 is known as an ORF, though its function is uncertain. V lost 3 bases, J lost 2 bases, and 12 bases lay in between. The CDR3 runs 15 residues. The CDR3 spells CASSHRGRDTDTQYF. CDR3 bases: TGCGCCAGCAGTCACAGGGGAAGGGACACAGATACGCAGTATTTT.

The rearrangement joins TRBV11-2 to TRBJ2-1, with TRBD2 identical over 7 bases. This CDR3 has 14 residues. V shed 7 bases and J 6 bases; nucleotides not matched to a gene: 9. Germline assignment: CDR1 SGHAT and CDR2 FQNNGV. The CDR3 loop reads CASIRGGEGNEQFF. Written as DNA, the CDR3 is TGTGCCAGCATCCGGGGAGGGGAAGGCAATGAGCAGTTCTTC.

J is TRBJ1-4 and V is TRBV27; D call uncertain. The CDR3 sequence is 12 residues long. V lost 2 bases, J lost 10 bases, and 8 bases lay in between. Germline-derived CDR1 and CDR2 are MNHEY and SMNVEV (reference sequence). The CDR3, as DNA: TGTGCCAGCAGTTTACCGGGAGGAAAACTGTTTTTT. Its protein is CASSLPGGKLFF.

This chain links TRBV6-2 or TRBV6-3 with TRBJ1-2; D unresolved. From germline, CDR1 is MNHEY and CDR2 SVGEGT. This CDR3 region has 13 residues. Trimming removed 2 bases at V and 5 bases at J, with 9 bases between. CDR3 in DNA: TGTGCCAGCAGTTACAGGGAGAGGTATGGCTACACCTTC. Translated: CASSYRERYGYTF.

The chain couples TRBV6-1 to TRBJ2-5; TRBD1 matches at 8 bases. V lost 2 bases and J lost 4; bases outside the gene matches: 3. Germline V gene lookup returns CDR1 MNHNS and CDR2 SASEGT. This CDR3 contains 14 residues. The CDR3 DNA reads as TGTGCCAGCAGTGAACCAGGGGGCCGAGAGACCCAGTACTTC. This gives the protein CASSEPGGRETQYF.

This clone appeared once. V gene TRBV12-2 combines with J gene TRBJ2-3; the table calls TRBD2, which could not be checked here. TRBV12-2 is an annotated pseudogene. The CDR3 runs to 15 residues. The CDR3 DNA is TGTGCAAGTCGCTTACTAGCGCAGTTCACAGATACGCAGTATTTT. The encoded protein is CASRLLAQFTDTQYF.

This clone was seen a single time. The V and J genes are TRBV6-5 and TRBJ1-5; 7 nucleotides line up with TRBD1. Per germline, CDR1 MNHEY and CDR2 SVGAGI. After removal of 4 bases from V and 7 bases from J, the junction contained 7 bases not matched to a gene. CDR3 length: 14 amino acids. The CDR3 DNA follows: TGTGCCAGCAGTTTTACAGGGGTGTGGCAGCCCCAGCATTTT. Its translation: CASSFTGVWQPQHF.

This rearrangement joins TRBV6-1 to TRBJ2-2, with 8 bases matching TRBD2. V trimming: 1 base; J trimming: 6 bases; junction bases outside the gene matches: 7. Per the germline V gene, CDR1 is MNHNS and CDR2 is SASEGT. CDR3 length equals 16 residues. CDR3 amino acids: CASSEERRGVAGELFF. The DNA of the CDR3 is TGTGCCAGCAGTGAAGAGAGGCGGGGGGTGGCCGGGGAGCTGTTTTTT.